A selection of T cell receptor beta chains follows, all from one sample in a study of T cells after yellow fever vaccination. TCRdb reprocessed the 5' RACE reads via MiXCR and lists one record per CDR3 protein. The sample records a few hundred thousand distinct CDR3 sequences, around 8.1% being singletons. The material sequenced was PBMCs, taken 35 to 50 days after the first yellow fever vaccination. These TCRs come from a man between 18 and 35 years old who received the YFV17D yellow fever vaccine. Both conserved end residues are part of each CDR3. The D gene is left open where the match is weak. The size of a clone is reported for some rows only, either as once, few or many, or as a class for expanded clones.

v_call	clone_size	d_call	j_call	cdr3_nt	cdr3_aa
TRBV2	many	NA	TRBJ2-1	TGTGCCAGCCGACCGGGACTCGAGCAGCCTGAGCAGTTCTTC	CASRPGLEQPEQFF
TRBV30	few	NA	TRBJ1-5	TGTGCCTGGAGTAAGGGGGGTCAGCCCCAGCATTTT	CAWSKGGQPQHF
TRBV29-1	few	NA	TRBJ1-2	TGCAGCGTTTGGGGGGGCGCACCCAACTATGGCTACACCTTC	CSVWGGAPNYGYTF
TRBV3-1	NA	NA	TRBJ2-2	TGTGCCAGCAGCTCTATAGGGTCTTCGAACACCGGGGAGCTGTTTTTT	CASSSIGSSNTGELFF
TRBV7-6	many	NA	TRBJ2-5	TGTGCCAGCAGCTTATGGGGCAGCCAAGAGACCCAGTACTTC	CASSLWGSQETQYF
TRBV30	many	NA	TRBJ2-1	TGTGCCTGGGCCACACAGGCGGGTAATGAGCAGTTCTTC	CAWATQAGNEQFF
TRBV28	NA	TRBD2	TRBJ2-5	TGTGCCAGCAGTTTAAGCCCGGGACTAGCGTCAACCCAGTACTTC	CASSLSPGLASTQYF
TRBV7-7	few	NA	TRBJ2-3	TGTGCCAGCAGCTACACCAGGACAGATACGCAGTATTTT	CASSYTRTDTQYF
TRBV6-2/TRBV6-3	few	TRBD1	TRBJ1-2	TGTGCCAGCAGACCCCCTCCTTACAGGGGCGGCGGCTACACCTTC	CASRPPPYRGGGYTF
TRBV20-1	few	NA	TRBJ1-5	TGCAGTGCTAGACGAAATATGGGCAATCAGCCCCAGCATTTT	CSARRNMGNQPQHF
TRBV20-1	few	TRBD2	TRBJ2-2	TGCAGTGCTAGTCCGGCGGGGGGGGTATCCGGGGAGCTGTTTTTT	CSASPAGGVSGELFF
TRBV6-4	many	TRBD2	TRBJ2-1	TGTGCCAGCAGTGACACTAGCGGCTCCTACAATGAGCAGTTCTTC	CASSDTSGSYNEQFF
TRBV27	many	NA	TRBJ2-2	TGTGCCAGCAGTCCCGGGCCCAACACCGGGGAGCTGTTTTTT	CASSPGPNTGELFF
TRBV9	many	NA	TRBJ1-6	TGTGCCAGCAGCCCCGCCGGTGGAGTCCCACCCCTCCACTTT	CASSPAGGVPPLHF
TRBV28	many	TRBD1	TRBJ1-1	TGTGCCAGCAGGAAAGGGGGCACGAACACTGAAGCTTTCTTT	CASRKGGTNTEAFF
TRBV11-1	few	NA	TRBJ2-7	TGTGCCAGCAGCTTTCAACAGGGCCCCTACGAGCAGTACTTC	CASSFQQGPYEQYF
TRBV20-1	few	TRBD2	TRBJ2-5	TGCAGTGCTAGAGATCATTCTAGCGGGGCACAAGAGACCCAGTACTTC	CSARDHSSGAQETQYF
TRBV10-3	few	TRBD2	TRBJ2-3	TGTGCCATCAGTGACTCCGATTTGACTAGCGGATATACGCAGTATTTT	CAISDSDLTSGYTQYF
TRBV6-2/TRBV6-3	NA	NA	TRBJ2-1	TGTGCCAGCAGTTATCCGACGGTCCGGGGAGACAATGAGCAGTTCTTC	CASSYPTVRGDNEQFF
TRBV7-3	NA	NA	TRBJ2-3	TGTGCCAGCAGCCGACGAGGACTCTTAGATACGCAGTATTTT	CASSRRGLLDTQYF
TRBV5-1	few	NA	TRBJ1-6	TGCGCCAGCAGCTTGGTCGGGGGACGGGAGACAAATTCACCCCTCCACTTT	CASSLVGGRETNSPLHF
TRBV7-8	few	NA	TRBJ1-2	TGTGCCAGCAGCTCCGGGCCAGCCAACTATGGCTACACCTTC	CASSSGPANYGYTF
TRBV20-1	few	NA	TRBJ2-5	TGCAGTACCTTACAAGGGGGGCCCGAATACTTC	CSTLQGGPEYF
TRBV7-9	few	NA	TRBJ1-2	TGTGCCCCAACTCGGGACAACTATGGCTACACCTTC	CAPTRDNYGYTF
TRBV5-6	NA	TRBD1	TRBJ1-2	TGTGCCAGCAGCCTGACCCTAGGGGGCGCCGGTTATGGCTACACCTTC	CASSLTLGGAGYGYTF
TRBV5-1	few	TRBD1	TRBJ1-1	TGCGCCAGCAGCTTGGAGACAGGGGGAATAACTGAAGCTTTCTTT	CASSLETGGITEAFF
TRBV29-1	many	NA	TRBJ2-1	TGCAGCGTTGTGGGGTATGAGCAGTTCTTC	CSVVGYEQFF
TRBV7-8	NA	TRBD2	TRBJ2-1	TGTGCCAGCAGAACTAGCGGGGGCCACAATGAGCAGTTCTTC	CASRTSGGHNEQFF
TRBV12-3/TRBV12-4	NA	TRBD1	TRBJ1-5	TGTGCCAGCAGTTTCGGGCAGGGGGTCAATCAGCCCCAGCATTTT	CASSFGQGVNQPQHF
TRBV5-1	NA	NA	TRBJ2-3	TGCGCCAGCACCTATCCGAGGGATGGCACAGATACGCAGTATTTT	CASTYPRDGTDTQYF
TRBV5-8	NA	NA	TRBJ2-7	TGTGCCAGCAGCGCTGCACTCCCCTACGAGCAGTACTTC	CASSAALPYEQYF
TRBV15	few	NA	TRBJ2-7	TGTGCCACCAGCAGAGGTGTCAGGGCTAGCGAGCAGTACTTC	CATSRGVRASEQYF
TRBV6-1	NA	TRBD2	TRBJ2-6	TGTGCCAGCAGCCCCGGGGGAGGGAGCTCTGGGGCCAACGTCCTGACTTTC	CASSPGGGSSGANVLTF
TRBV28	many	TRBD2	TRBJ2-2	TGTGCCAGCAGTACGACTAGCAAGTGGTCCGGGGAGCTGTTTTTT	CASSTTSKWSGELFF
TRBV7-9	few	TRBD2	TRBJ2-7	TGTGCCAGCAGCCGTCCGGGGGGCGAGCAGTACTTC	CASSRPGGEQYF
TRBV27	NA	TRBD1	TRBJ1-1	TGTGCCAGCAGTTTATCGTCGACAGGGTCCACTGAAGCTTTCTTT	CASSLSSTGSTEAFF
TRBV10-3	few	NA	TRBJ2-1	TGTGCCATCAGTGGGTACACCTACAATGAGCAGTTCTTC	CAISGYTYNEQFF
TRBV5-1	many	TRBD1	TRBJ1-1	TGCGCCAGCAGCCGAAGGGGGCCGAACACTGAAGCTTTCTTT	CASSRRGPNTEAFF
TRBV7-6	NA	NA	TRBJ1-4	TGTGCCAGCAGCAGAACCGACAGTGAAAAACTGTTTTTT	CASSRTDSEKLFF
TRBV6-6	NA	NA	TRBJ2-7	TGTGCCAGCAGGGGCAGGGGCTCCTACGAGCAGTACTTC	CASRGRGSYEQYF
TRBV6-1	few	TRBD1	TRBJ2-3	TGTGCCAGCAGTGTAAGACAGGGGCCTAGCACAGATACGCAGTATTTT	CASSVRQGPSTDTQYF
TRBV7-2	many	NA	TRBJ2-3	TGTGCCAGCAGCGCGAGGCCGAGCACAGATACGCAGTATTTT	CASSARPSTDTQYF
TRBV5-1	many	NA	TRBJ2-2	TGCGCCAGCAGCTTGCTCCAGGGGAGGGACACCGGGGAGCTGTTTTTT	CASSLLQGRDTGELFF
TRBV29-1	few	NA	TRBJ2-5	TGCACCTCTGCGGGGGAGACCCAGTACTTC	CTSAGETQYF
TRBV13	NA	TRBD2	TRBJ2-2	TGTGCCAGCACCCCCTTAGCGGGTCAAGCCGGGGAGCTGTTTTTT	CASTPLAGQAGELFF
TRBV7-8	NA	TRBD1	TRBJ1-2	TGTGCCAGCAGCTCGGTTGAGGGGGCAAGGGGCTACACCTTC	CASSSVEGARGYTF
TRBV5-1	NA	NA	TRBJ2-7	TGCGCCAGCAGCTTCTACAGTGCTGAGCAGTACTTC	CASSFYSAEQYF
TRBV7-8	NA	TRBD1	TRBJ2-5	TGTGCCAGCAGCTTGGTGGGACAGGGGCCCCAAGAGACCCAGTACTTC	CASSLVGQGPQETQYF
TRBV12-3/TRBV12-4	few	NA	TRBJ2-7	TGTGCCAGCAAGCACGGGACATCGGGCTACGAGCAGTACTTC	CASKHGTSGYEQYF
TRBV6-2/TRBV6-3	NA	NA	TRBJ2-3	TGTGCCAGCAGGGAGGGGAGCGCTAGCACAGATACGCAGTATTTT	CASREGSASTDTQYF